This T cell receptor (beta chain) was captured by sequencing in a study of T cells in localized non-small cell lung cancer (dated by TCRdb to the early 2020s). Regarding the research as a whole: T cell repertoires of hundreds of early-stage NSCLC patients were analyzed, with tumors being compared against uninvolved tumor-adjacent lungs. The cohort was made up of 200 to 250 treatment-naive NSCLC patients whose localized lung tumors had been resected. The mean age of the NSCLC patients was just over 65 years, with 120 to 150 men and 100 to 110 women.

At diagnosis, tumor, uninvolved tumor-adjacent lung and peripheral blood were collected and then preserved as a mix of FFPE and fresh-frozen material. For TCR repertoire profiling, blood samples were analyzed in the form of peripheral blood mononuclear cells. Here is what the overall study found, with its caveats: Since the design was exploratory, TCR variables were selected using unadjusted p-values with no false-discovery rate correction. Higher blood T cell density associated with longer overall survival, while higher adjacent-lung clonality associated with shorter survival. A median of roughly 60 of the top 100 tumor clones were detected in paired uninvolved adjacent lung, and 28 of these tumor clones were also found among the top 100 clones of the paired uninvolved adjacent lung. Uninvolved tumor-adjacent lung showed the highest T cell clonality, higher than tumor, which suggests more focused antigenic responses in the uninvolved tumor-adjacent lung. Multi-region tumor sequencing was not performed, so intratumor heterogeneity could not be excluded.

About this clone itself: There is no known antigen for this receptor. Base qualities are missing; no much larger clone stands one base away.

The immunoSEQ Assay was used to sequence TCR beta CDR3 regions from DNA. In the paper's pipeline: T cell density was computed as TCR beta template counts normalized to usable DNA estimated by amplifying housekeeping genes. The preseqR package was used to estimate richness by extrapolating to 400,000 templates for PBMC samples and to 120,000 templates for tissue samples. Clonality was defined by subtracting Pielou's evenness from one. Tissue-enriched TCRs were identified through differential abundance testing performed on productive amino-acid clonotypes, with a minimum total count of 5 and an alpha of 0.1. The Jaccard Index and the Morisita Overlap Index were used to measure how much the repertoires overlapped between compartments. GLIPH grouped TCR beta CDR3s together with public tetramer-defined viral CDR3s, and a viral motif had to include at least three viral sequences and also show V-gene enrichment. In TCRdb, the immuneACCESS table is reduced to in-frame sequences with V and J assigned. These tables do not hold every clone; where another copy was compared, an unresolved V gene accounts for under half, and the others remain unexplained. That table is the source of V, J and clone size, and D and trimming were worked out from the DNA. Across this sample there are about 15,000 clones, with roughly 90% seen only once. The ten biggest clones cover around 1.2% of the sample.

The CDR3 contains 14 residues, cysteine and phenylalanine counted. The only DNA kept is the CDR3, 42 bases in frame from the first base. V loses 5 bases, J loses 6 bases, and the germline ends lie 14 bases apart. From a lookup of the germline V gene (reference sequence), CDR1 and CDR2 are SGHNT and YYREEE. The rearranged segments are TRBV5-4 and TRBJ2-2; TRBD2 is a weak D gene call, 5 bases matching. This material consisted of peripheral blood mononuclear cells, taken before any cancer treatment. This receptor was identified in a woman between 35 and 75 years old with stage III lung adenocarcinoma. The nucleotide sequence is TGTGCCAGCAGGGGTGGTCCGGGATCCGGGGAGCTGTTTTTT. Its translation reads: CASRGGPGSGELFF.